This T cell receptor (beta chain) came from a study of T cell repertoires in cytomegalovirus infection. Germline values: CDR1 SGHDN, CDR2 FVKESK. Unmatched junction bases numbered 4, after V lost 5 bases and J lost 6 bases. There are 13 residues in the CDR3. Via MiXCR, TCRdb re-called the reads, giving one row per CDR3 protein. Among about 230,000 distinct CDR3 sequences listed, roughly 20% were seen once. The rearrangement uses TRBV14 and TRBJ1-2; 9 nucleotides agree with TRBD1. Material: CD8+ T cells from PBMCs. This clonotype was obtained from a human donor in good health (CMV status not recorded). Some clones in this sample may be carry-over from other donors' samples. The CDR3 DNA reads TGTGCCAGCAGCGAGGACAGGGGCCATGGCTACACCTTC. Protein product: CASSEDRGHGYTF.